The rows below give T cell receptor beta chains drawn from one sample of a study of OX40 agonist ivuxolimab in advanced cancers. Profiling relied on immunoSEQ multiplex PCR, and the TCRdb table lists in-frame clones only, not all of them. This table holds tens of thousands of clones, 85% to 90% found once. Sequencing used CD4+ or CD8+ T cells sorted from blood, obtained in a trial of the OX40 agonist ivuxolimab. These receptors came from an adult with an advanced solid tumor such as melanoma, head and neck, liver or kidney cancer. Both conserved end residues are trimmed from each CDR3. Rows may omit the clone size; those that give it use once, few, many or a size class.

j_call	clone_size	v_call	cdr3_aa
TRBJ2-1	.	TRBV29-1	STPVSAGEQF
TRBJ1-5	.	TRBV28	ASSLGQLRGQPQH
TRBJ2-1	.	TRBV27	ASSLPIPNNEQF
TRBJ2-7	.	TRBV27	ASSLVESPGAYEQY
TRBJ1-2	.	TRBV7-3	ASSSKTGYGYT
TRBJ2-7	.	TRBV11-2	ASSLELASSYEQY
TRBJ2-1	once	TRBV5-5	ASSLWISSGNEQF
TRBJ1-2	.	TRBV15	ATSREELQGYGYT
TRBJ1-1	few	TRBV30	AWSMNTEAF
TRBJ2-5	.	TRBV2	ASSVRLAAQETQY
TRBJ2-1	.	TRBV29-1	SVEGLAGGSSYNEQF
TRBJ2-7	.	TRBV6-4	ASPGYRGYYEQY
TRBJ1-2	.	TRBV27	ASRGTKARRGNYGYT
TRBJ2-3	few	TRBV29-1	SVEGGELGGTDTQY
TRBJ1-1	.	TRBV10-3	AISESGGNTEAF
TRBJ2-7	.	TRBV2	ASSIGYKNEQY
TRBJ1-5	.	TRBV28	ASSRGGSYSNQPQH
TRBJ1-1	.	TRBV27	ATLRIQGEDTEAF
TRBJ1-5	.	TRBV27	ASSLSVGDLNQPQH
TRBJ1-2	.	TRBV19	ASSVGTGVDFYGYT
TRBJ2-5	few	TRBV14	ASSLLAGGPQETQY
TRBJ2-3	.	TRBV2	ASIVGGGDTQY
TRBJ2-5	.	TRBV7-9	ASSLARFSTRTRQETQY
TRBJ2-5	.	TRBV5-6	ASSLAAGPETQY
TRBJ2-4	.	TRBV7-2	ASSLVSRGGNIQY
TRBJ1-2	.	TRBV27	ASSLSGTKDGYT
TRBJ1-5	.	TRBV7-9	ASSSLQGNQPQH
TRBJ2-1	.	TRBV7-2	ASSLELAGGRNEQF
TRBJ1-1	few	TRBV10-2	ASRQVENTEAF
TRBJ2-7	once	TRBV28	ASSKTGSSYEQY
TRBJ1-6	.	TRBV7-3	ASSLLSGRSPLH
TRBJ1-5	.	TRBV28	ASSKPGGAQPQH
TRBJ1-6	medium-sized	TRBV4-1	ASSQDTGTDSPLH